This note documents a single T cell receptor beta chain sequence. This sample was included in a study of blood T cell repertoires in COVID-19. At the level of the study: Sites across the United States, Italy and Spain contributed samples from acute and convalescent COVID-19.

There are 12 residues in the CDR3. Germline V CDR1 and CDR2: GTSNPN, SVGIG (reference sequence). V shed 4 bases, J shed 8 bases, and the junction held 6 bases outside the gene matches. Only in-frame clones appear in the TCRdb table, and some are missing; sequencing was by immunoSEQ multiplex PCR. The sample records 200,000 to 300,000 clones, 88% being singletons. The material sequenced was peripheral blood. The chain recombines TRBV30 with TRBJ1-2; TRBD1 matches 8 bases. The origin of this receptor is a human donor in a cohort sampled during active COVID-19. The CDR3 loop is CAWKKGQDGYTF. In DNA, the CDR3 is TGTGCCTGGAAGAAGGGACAGGACGGCTACACCTTC.